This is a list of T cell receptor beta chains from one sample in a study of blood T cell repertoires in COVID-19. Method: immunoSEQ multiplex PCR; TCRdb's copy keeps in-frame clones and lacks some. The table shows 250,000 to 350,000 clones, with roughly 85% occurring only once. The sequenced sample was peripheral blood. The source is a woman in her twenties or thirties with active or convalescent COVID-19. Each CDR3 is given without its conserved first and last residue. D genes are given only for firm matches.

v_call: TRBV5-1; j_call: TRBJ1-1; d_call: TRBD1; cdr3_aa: ASSQSGGTSAEAF
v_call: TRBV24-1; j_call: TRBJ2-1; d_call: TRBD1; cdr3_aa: ATSDPAGQGSYNEQF
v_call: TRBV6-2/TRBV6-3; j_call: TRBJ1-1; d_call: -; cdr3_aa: ASSYDRYKTEAF
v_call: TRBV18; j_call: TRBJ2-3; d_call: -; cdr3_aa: ASSPPGTDTQY
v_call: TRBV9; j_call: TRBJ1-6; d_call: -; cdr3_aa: ASSPRGGEVSPLH
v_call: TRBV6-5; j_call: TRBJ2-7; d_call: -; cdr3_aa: ASSYKKTGYSYEQY
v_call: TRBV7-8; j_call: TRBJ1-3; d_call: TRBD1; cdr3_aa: ASSHRGSGNTIY
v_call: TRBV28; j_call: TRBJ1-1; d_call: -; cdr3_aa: ASSLSPGVHTEAF
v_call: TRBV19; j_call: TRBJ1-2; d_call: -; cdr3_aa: ASSPPGHIYGYT
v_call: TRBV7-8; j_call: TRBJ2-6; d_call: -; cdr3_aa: ASSSGSGTTSSGANVLT
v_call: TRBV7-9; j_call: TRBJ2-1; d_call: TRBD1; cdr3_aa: ASSLGQGVYNEQF
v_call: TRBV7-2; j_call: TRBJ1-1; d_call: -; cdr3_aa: ASSPEREISQAF
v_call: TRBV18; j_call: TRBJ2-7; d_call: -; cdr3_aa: ASSPDSIYEQY
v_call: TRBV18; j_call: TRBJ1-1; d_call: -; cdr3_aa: ASSPLSVGVNTEAF
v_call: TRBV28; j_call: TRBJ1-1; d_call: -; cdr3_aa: ASSLGALNTEAF
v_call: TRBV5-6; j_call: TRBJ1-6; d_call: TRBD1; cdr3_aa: ASSPGQFNSPLH
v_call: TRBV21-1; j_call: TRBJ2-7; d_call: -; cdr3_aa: ASSNPHYEQY
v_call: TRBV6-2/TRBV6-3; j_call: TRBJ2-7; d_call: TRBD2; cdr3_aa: ASSSPRLAGGLYEQY
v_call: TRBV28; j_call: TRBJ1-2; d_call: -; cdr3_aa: ASSPPGYGYT
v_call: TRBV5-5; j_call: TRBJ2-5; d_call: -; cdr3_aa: ASSLPTGLSQETQY
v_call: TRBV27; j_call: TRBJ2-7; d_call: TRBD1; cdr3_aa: ASSHPPGGSSYEQY
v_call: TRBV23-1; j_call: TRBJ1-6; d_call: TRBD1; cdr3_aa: ASSHRQGAYNSPLH
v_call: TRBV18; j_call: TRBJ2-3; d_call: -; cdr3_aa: ASSGRGQFTDTQY
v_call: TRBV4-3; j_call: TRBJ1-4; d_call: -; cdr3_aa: ASSQDGQTSATNEKLF
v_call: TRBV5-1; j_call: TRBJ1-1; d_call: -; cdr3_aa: ASSFLGGTEAF
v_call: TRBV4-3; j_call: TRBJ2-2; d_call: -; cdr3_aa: ASSKEGRNTGELF